This T cell receptor beta chain is from a study of spatial heterogeneity in lung cancer (dated by TCRdb to the late 2010s). Looking at the study overall: Beta-chain transcripts were consistently detected in greater numbers than alpha-chain transcripts, which likely reflected higher beta-chain transcript abundance. Both alpha and beta chains were TCR-sequenced in samples taken at surgery, namely 220 tumor regions, 62 to 65 matched nontumor lung samples and some 53 PBMC samples. TCR repertoire features were related to nonsynonymous mutation counts determined by whole-exome sequencing of tumor tissue. In the raw uncorrected reads, each unique combination of TCR and UMI appeared more than ten times on average. The study quantitatively compared TCR alpha and beta repertoires across multiple tumor regions, matched nontumor lung and blood in non-small cell lung cancer.

Explained via the paper, the time point label denotes: sample taken at primary tumor resection. Donors were 65 to 85 patients with early-stage, untreated non-small cell lung cancer from the lung TRACERx cohort. Whole RNA extracted from tumor and nontumor lung tissue, or from cryopreserved PBMC samples, was used for TCR sequencing without cell sorting. Only patients with enough RNA available from two or more tumor regions were chosen for TCR sequencing. The method was 5' RACE. Sequencer: NextSeq 500. To allow correction of PCR and sequencing errors, the TCR library protocol tagged every TCR cDNA molecule with a unique molecular identifier. On the study's bioinformatics: TCR identification, UMI-based error correction and CDR3 extraction were all carried out with Decombinator tools. TCRs above a frequency of 2 per 1,000, corresponding to the top 1% of the tumor frequency distribution, were defined as expanded. Rényi diversity was computed with the R vegan package after subsampling each repertoire 100 times to 5,000 TCRs. CDR3 similarity networks were constructed using string-kernel similarity of amino acid triplets, with links drawn between CDR3s whose pairwise similarity was above 0.82. In-frame beta chains were kept once TCRdb had trimmed the public reads at Q25 with fastp and called clones with MiXCR. Merged by CDR3 protein, the rows form single entries marked with the most common genes and DNA. These V and J calls originate from TCRdb's pipeline instead of the authors' own analysis. This sample gives 55,000 to 70,000 distinct CDR3 sequences in total; roughly 5.9% of them show up just once. Approximately 15% of the sample comes from the top ten.

The study at large found these results: Confirming at a functional level the hypothesis that regional TCRs recognize regional mutations was considered to require additional single-cell paired TCR alpha and beta sequencing. Ubiquitous expanded tumor TCRs were found in blood more often at tumor resection than at routine follow-up.

This clonotype appeared a few times. No cognate antigen has been identified for it. One base away there is no much larger clone; base qualities are not given. The sample here was PBMCs, taken at surgery. The origin of this receptor is a female donor with early-stage non-small cell lung cancer.

The CDR3 corresponds to CASSWGGYEQYF. The nucleotide sequence reads as follows: TGTGCCAGCAGTTGGGGCGGCTACGAGCAGTACTTC. Recombination connected TRBV28 to TRBJ2-7; TRBD1 is perhaps the D gene, given 5 matching bases. The CDR3 measures 12 amino acids from cysteine to phenylalanine. Solely the CDR3 DNA is kept, with 36 bases framed from the first base. From a lookup of the germline V gene, CDR1 and CDR2 are MDHEN and SYDVKM. V was cut back by 4 bases and J by 3 bases, leaving a gap of 7 bases between them.